These 25 T cell receptor beta chains were sequenced from one sample in a study of blood T cell repertoires in COVID-19. The assay was immunoSEQ multiplex PCR, and TCRdb's table has in-frame clones only and misses some. Of over 150,000 clones listed, approximately 86% were seen once; the top ten hold about 0.6%. Sequences were obtained from peripheral blood. These receptors originate from a man in his 60s with COVID-19, enrolled during active disease.

The chain uses TRBV27 and TRBJ1-1; 8 nucleotides align to TRBD1. Germline lookup yields CDR1 MNHEY and CDR2 SMNVEV (reference sequence). The CDR3 spans 16 residues. The trim removed 5 bases at V and 4 bases at J, leaving 12 bases unmatched. CDR3 residues: CASSPPGRGLRTEAFF. For the CDR3, the DNA is TGTGCCAGCAGTCCCCCCGGCAGGGGGCTACGCACTGAAGCTTTCTTT.

The rearrangement joins TRBV19 to TRBJ1-2, with D perhaps matching TRBD1 (6 bases). V dropped 0 bases and J dropped 8 bases, with 19 bases sitting between them. The CDR3 is 16 residues long. Per germline, CDR1 LNHDA and CDR2 SQIVND (reference sequence). The CDR3 sequence: CASSIDPGQATRGYTF. CDR3 coding DNA: TGTGCCAGTAGTATAGATCCGGGACAAGCAACGAGGGGCTACACCTTC.

This clone was found once. This chain connects TRBV2 to TRBJ2-1; tentatively, D is TRBD2 (7 bases). The CDR3 covers 16 residues. Germline V gene lookup returns CDR1 SNHLY and CDR2 FYNNEI. Trimming shortened V by 3 bases and J by 6 bases, and 18 bases separated the two germline ends. The CDR3 here is CASSDEGRGGSNEQFF. Written as DNA, the CDR3 is TGTGCCAGCAGTGACGAAGGCAGGGGAGGGTCCAATGAGCAGTTCTTC.

The table lists this clone with a few counts. The rearrangement uses TRBV5-8 and TRBJ2-1, with a weak D call TRBD2 (6 bases). Trimming removed 6 bases from V and 3 bases from J, with 13 bases in between. The CDR3 is 14 amino acids. CDR1 SGHTS and CDR2 YDEGEE come from the germline V gene. The CDR3 nucleotides read TGTGCCAGCACCCGCGGGGCAGGCTACAATGAGCAGTTCTTC. It translates to CASTRGAGYNEQFF.

DNA of the CDR3: TGTGCCAGCAGTCCTGGACTAACCCACGAGCAGTACTTC. Amino acid sequence: CASSPGLTHEQYF. The gene calls are TRBV12-3 or TRBV12-4 and TRBJ2-7; D possibly corresponds to TRBD2 (6 bases). Trimming took off 5 bases at V and 5 bases at J, with 13 bases between the two ends. This CDR3 is 13 amino acids long.

The rearrangement uses TRBV7-3 and TRBJ2-2, with 15 nucleotides matching TRBD2. The CDR3 contains 19 residues. V gave up 0 bases and J gave up 3 bases; unmatched junction bases: 5. The germline CDR1 and CDR2 sequences are SGHTA and FQGTGA. The CDR3 sequence: CASSLTSGLAGGDTGELFF. The CDR3 region has the DNA TGTGCCAGCAGCTTAACTTCAGGACTAGCGGGAGGGGACACCGGGGAGCTGTTTTTT.

The gene calls are TRBV12-5 and TRBJ2-7; unclear D gene. The germline gives CDR1 LGHNT, CDR2 FRNRAP. This CDR3 region has 12 residues. The V and J ends lost 1 base and 3 bases respectively, with 4 bases between them. CDR3 sequence: CASGLGHYEQYF. Here the CDR3 DNA reads TGTGCTAGTGGTTTGGGTCACTACGAGCAGTACTTC. The complete variable domain, with remaining parts taken from reference TRBV12-5 and TRBJ2-7, reads DARVTQTPRHKVTEMGQEVTMRCQPILGHNTVFWYRQTMMQGLELLAYFRNRAPLDDSGMPKDRFSAEMPDATLATLKIQPSEPRDSAVYFCASGLGHYEQYFGPGTRLTVT.

The gene calls are TRBV24-1 and TRBJ1-6, with 7 positions matching TRBD1. The CDR3 covers 13 residues. Per the germline V gene, CDR1 is KGHDR and CDR2 is SFDVKD. V was pared by 9 bases and J by 6 bases, with 4 bases of the junction left unmatched. The CDR3 here is CATQRQGNSPLHF. In nucleotides, the CDR3 is TGTGCCACCCAGAGACAGGGTAATTCACCCCTCCACTTT.

This chain connects TRBV7-2 to TRBJ2-1; 7 bases match TRBD2. Germline trimming cut 1 base from V and 6 bases from J; bases unmatched to any gene: 9. CDR1 and CDR2 (germline): SGHTA, FQGNSA. The CDR3 extends over 16 amino acids. CDR3 DNA: TGTGCCAGCAGCTTAGGTTTGCAGGGAGGGAGCAATGAGCAGTTCTTC. Amino acids: CASSLGLQGGSNEQFF.

The V call is TRBV27, the J call TRBJ1-4; the match to TRBD1 covers 7 bases. The CDR3 length is 14 residues. V shed 3 bases, J shed 6 bases, and the junction held 4 bases outside the gene matches. The germline CDR1 and CDR2 sequences are MNHEY and SMNVEV (reference sequence). The CDR3 spells CASSFSGQDEKLFF. Written as DNA, the CDR3 is TGTGCCAGCAGTTTTTCAGGACAGGATGAAAAACTGTTTTTT. Supplemented by reference TRBV27 and TRBJ1-4, the full variable domain reads EAQVTQNPRYLITVTGKKLTVTCSQNMNHEYMSWYRQDPGLGLRQIYYSMNVEVTDKGDVPEGYKVSRKEKRNFPLILESPSPNQTSLYFCASSFSGQDEKLFFGSGTQLSVL.

This clone showed up many times. CDR3 sequence reads: CASSSQGEGSPLHF. CDR3 DNA: TGTGCCAGCAGTTCACAGGGGGAAGGCTCACCCCTCCACTTT. The chain carries TRBV28 and TRBJ1-6, with TRBD1 identical over 8 bases. CDR1 MDHEN and CDR2 SYDVKM come from the germline V gene. Trimming removed 4 bases from V and 10 bases from J; junction bases left unmatched: 6. This CDR3 comprises 14 residues. The full variable domain, with the rest looked up from reference TRBV28 and TRBJ1-6, is DVKVTQSSRYLVKRTGEKVFLECVQDMDHENMFWYRQDPGLGLRLIYFSYDVKMKEKGDIPEGYSVSREKKERFSLILESASTNQTSMYLCASSSQGEGSPLHFGNGTRLTVT.

The V gene is TRBV20-1, the J gene TRBJ1-1; possible D gene TRBD1, 6 bases. CDR1 is DFQATT, CDR2 SNEGSKA, per germline (reference sequence). The V end was cut by 3 bases, the J end by 2 bases, with 16 bases between. This CDR3 is 15 amino acids long. CDR3 bases: TGCAGTGCTAGTGACCTTACCGGGACAAACACTGAAGCTTTCTTT. Translation: CSASDLTGTNTEAFF.

The V call is TRBV6-2 or TRBV6-3, the J call TRBJ1-2; 7 bases fit TRBD1. Germline V CDR1 and CDR2: MNHEY, SVGEGT. This CDR3 spans 15 amino acids. V trimming: 6 bases; J trimming: 5 bases; junction bases outside the gene matches: 12. CDR3 in amino acids: CASSRQGGLPYGYTF. Written as DNA, the CDR3 is TGTGCCAGCAGCCGACAGGGCGGTCTTCCATATGGCTACACCTTC.

The chain couples TRBV5-1 to TRBJ1-4; 9 positions match TRBD1. The CDR3 has 15 residues. V was pared by 0 bases and J by 5 bases, with 2 bases of the junction left unmatched. Germline CDR1 is SGHRS and CDR2 is YFSETQ. The CDR3 nucleotides read TGCGCCAGCAGCTTGGAGGGACAGGGAAATGAAAAACTGTTTTTT. This codes for CASSLEGQGNEKLFF.

The V gene is TRBV5-1, the J gene TRBJ2-2; 9 bases fit TRBD1. Per the germline V gene, CDR1 is SGHRS and CDR2 is YFSETQ. V shed 3 bases, J shed 6 bases, and the junction held 3 bases outside the gene matches. CDR3 size: 14 residues. The CDR3 region has the DNA TGCGCCAGCAGCTCACAGGGGGCGGCCGGGGAGCTGTTTTTT. Translated, it gives CASSSQGAAGELFF.

This clone was found a few times. V gene TRBV20-1 combines with J gene TRBJ1-2; D is unclear. The CDR3 is made up of 11 amino acids. CDR1 DFQATT and CDR2 SNEGSKA come from the germline V gene (reference sequence). The ends were cut back, 4 bases at V and 3 bases at J, with 6 bases in the middle. Here the CDR3 DNA reads TGCAGTGCTAAATCCGACTATGGCTACACCTTC. It encodes CSAKSDYGYTF.

V and J are TRBV18 and TRBJ2-7; D perhaps matches TRBD2 (5 bases). V lost 4 bases to trimming and J lost 6 bases, with 19 bases between them. The CDR3 sequence is 15 residues long. Germline lookup yields CDR1 KGHSH and CDR2 LQKENI. CDR3 DNA sequence: TGTGCCAGCTCACTATCGGGAACCAAATTGTCCGAGCAGTACTTC. Translated: CASSLSGTKLSEQYF.

V gene TRBV4-1 combines with J gene TRBJ1-4; perhaps TRBD1 as D (6 bases). Germline CDR1 MGHRA, CDR2 YSYEKL. V gave up 0 bases and J gave up 0 bases, with 8 bases separating them. The CDR3 length is 16 residues. CDR3 nucleotide sequence: TGCGCCAGCAGCCAAGAGGGGGCCGCAACTAATGAAAAACTGTTTTTT. Amino acids: CASSQEGAATNEKLFF.

The chain is built from TRBV19 and TRBJ2-2, with a weak D call TRBD2 (6 bases). The CDR3 is made up of 13 amino acids. Germline CDR1 LNHDA, CDR2 SQIVND (reference sequence). Trimming took off 8 bases at V and 4 bases at J, with 11 bases between the two ends. Here the CDR3 DNA reads TGTGCCAGTCGGGAGTCGGGCACCGGGGAGCTGTTTTTT. Amino acid sequence: CASRESGTGELFF. The full variable domain, its missing parts supplied by reference TRBV19 and TRBJ2-2, is DGGITQSPKYLFRKEGQNVTLSCEQNLNHDAMYWYRQDPGQGLRLIYYSQIVNDFQKGDIAEGYSVSREKKESFPLTVTSAQKNPTAFYLCASRESGTGELFFGEGSRLTVL.

The chain is built from TRBV19 and TRBJ2-1, with TRBD2 identical over 8 bases. The V gene end was trimmed by 0 bases and the J gene end by 5 bases; junction bases not matched to a gene: 0. CDR3 length: 14 residues. CDR1 is LNHDA and CDR2 is SQIVND in the germline V gene (reference sequence). CDR3 region: CASSIELADNEQFF. The CDR3 nucleotides read TGTGCCAGTAGTATAGAACTAGCGGACAATGAGCAGTTCTTC.

This chain links TRBV7-3 with TRBJ2-1, with D perhaps TRBD1 (6 bases). The CDR3 contains 15 residues. V lost 4 bases and J lost 0, with 10 bases in between. Germline V gives CDR1 SGHTA, CDR2 FQGTGA. DNA for the CDR3: TGTGCCAGCAGCTCGGGACACAGCTCCTACAATGAGCAGTTCTTC. Protein: CASSSGHSSYNEQFF.

This clone has only a few counts. V gene TRBV9 combines with J gene TRBJ2-3, with 16 bases identical to TRBD2. Per germline, CDR1 SGDLS and CDR2 YYNGEE. This CDR3 contains 17 residues. V shed 4 bases, J shed 3 bases, and the junction held 5 bases outside the gene matches. As DNA, the CDR3 is TGTGCCAGCAGCTCGGGGACTAGCGGGGGGGCAACAGATACGCAGTATTTT. Translation: CASSSGTSGGATDTQYF. The full variable domain, its missing parts supplied by reference TRBV9 and TRBJ2-3, is DSGVTQTPKHLITATGQRVTLRCSPRSGDLSVYWYQQSLDQGLQFLIQYYNGEERAKGNILERFSAQQFPDLHSELNLSSLELGDSALYFCASSSGTSGGATDTQYFGPGTRLTVL.

In its sample, this clone was seen a few times. The CDR3 sequence is CASSSLGPQGGPQHF. The CDR3 DNA sequence: TGTGCCAGCAGCTCCCTCGGGCCACAGGGCGGGCCCCAGCATTTT. This chain connects TRBV5-5 to TRBJ1-5, with D possibly matching TRBD1 (6 bases). Germline loops: CDR1 SGHKS, CDR2 YYEKEE (reference sequence). This CDR3 is built from 15 residues. Trimming took 3 bases from V and 9 from J, leaving 19 bases between them.

This clone was picked up one time. CDR3 DNA: TGTGCCAGTAATGACTACGGGGGCACAGATACGCAGTATTTT. It translates to CASNDYGGTDTQYF. J is TRBJ2-3 and V is TRBV19; possibly TRBD2 for D (5 bases). The germline CDR1 and CDR2 sequences are LNHDA and SQIVND (reference sequence). The CDR3 is made up of 14 amino acids. The V end lost 7 bases, the J end lost 1 base, and 12 bases lay between the germline ends. Full variable domain (remainder filled in from reference TRBV19 and TRBJ2-3): DGGITQSPKYLFRKEGQNVTLSCEQNLNHDAMYWYRQDPGQGLRLIYYSQIVNDFQKGDIAEGYSVSREKKESFPLTVTSAQKNPTAFYLCASNDYGGTDTQYFGPGTRLTVL.

The J gene is TRBJ2-7, the V gene TRBV14; tentatively, D is TRBD1 (5 bases). V lost 2 bases, J lost 2 bases, and 13 bases lay in between. The CDR3 contains 15 residues. The germline V gene encodes CDR1 SGHDN and CDR2 FVKESK. DNA of the CDR3: TGTGCCAGCAGCCAACTCCAAGGGGTGCCCTACGAGCAGTACTTC. It is translated as CASSQLQGVPYEQYF.